A single T cell receptor (beta chain) is shown here with its context. TCRdb's copy holds only in-frame clones and misses some; the assay was immunoSEQ multiplex PCR. The table records 90,000 to 95,000 clones, under 90% of them present only once. This entry belongs to a study of T cell responses to AZD1222 COVID-19 vaccine. CDR3 length: 14 residues. V was shortened by 5 bases and J by 0 bases, with 11 bases between the two germline ends. Germline V gene sequence: CDR1 MNHNY, CDR2 SVGAGI (reference sequence). The J gene is TRBJ2-7, the V gene TRBV6-6, with unresolved D. Sample: peripheral blood, taken on day 0 of AZD1222 vaccination. The origin of this receptor is an adult in good health. The CDR3 region is CASSRVGSSYEQYF. CDR3 DNA sequence: TGTGCCAGCAGTCGGGTGGGATCCTCCTACGAGCAGTACTTC.